The 10 T cell receptor beta chains below were found in one sample sequenced in a study of CD8 T cells in Susac syndrome. Random hexamers primed reverse transcription of about 0.45 to 1 ug RNA. TCRdb re-called the immunoSEQ multiplex PCR reads through MiXCR, storing one row per CDR3 protein. The repertoire includes some 180,000 distinct CDR3 sequences, about 95% of them detected once, and 0.1% sits in the top ten. The sequencing sample was made of CD4+ T cells from PBMCs. These TCRs come from a human donor in good health.

The J gene is TRBJ2-7, the V gene TRBV29-1; D not certain. The CDR3 length is 13 residues. Looked up from germline, CDR1 is SQVTM and CDR2 is ANQGSEA. Trimming took off 6 bases at V and 5 bases at J, with 17 bases between the two ends. The CDR3 DNA is TGCAGCGTGGCCCCGGTGCAGTCCCACGAGCAGTACTTC. Translation gives CSVAPVQSHEQYF.

The rearrangement joins TRBV7-2 to TRBJ2-2; D may be TRBD1 (6 bases). This CDR3 has 14 residues. Germline-derived CDR1 and CDR2 are SGHTA and FQGNSA. The V end lost 3 bases, the J end lost 8 bases, and 13 bases lay between the germline ends. CDR3 bases: TGTGCCAGCAGCTTCGGCCAGGGGCTGGGGGAGCTGTTTTTT. This codes for CASSFGQGLGELFF.

Only one count was recorded for this clonotype. The gene calls are TRBV29-1 and TRBJ2-5; D might be TRBD1 or TRBD2, each matching 5 bases. CDR1 and CDR2 (germline): SQVTM, ANQGSEA. V was cut by 4 bases and J by 3 bases, with 9 bases left in between. The CDR3 length is 12 residues. CDR3 region: CSVAWGKETQYF. In DNA, the CDR3 is TGCAGCGTTGCGTGGGGGAAAGAGACCCAGTACTTC.

The J gene is TRBJ1-2, the V gene TRBV29-1; D remains ambiguous. The V end was cut by 4 bases, the J end by 4 bases, with 10 bases between. Germline CDR1 is SQVTM and CDR2 is ANQGSEA. The CDR3 is 12 amino acids. The CDR3 spells CSVATLRYGYTF. CDR3 DNA sequence: TGCAGCGTTGCGACACTCCGCTATGGCTACACCTTC.

The count of this clonotype is one. This sequence joins TRBV28 and TRBJ2-7; perhaps TRBD1 as D (6 bases). Deletions cut 3 bases from V and 1 base from J, with 13 bases between. The germline gives CDR1 MDHEN, CDR2 SYDVKM. CDR3 length: 15 residues. CDR3 DNA: TGTGCCAGCAGTTTGGCGGTCCAGGGGTCCTACGAGCAGTACTTC. Translated, it gives CASSLAVQGSYEQYF.

The chain has TRBV7-2 and TRBJ2-2, with D maybe TRBD1 (5 bases). The V end was cut by 1 base, the J end by 5 bases, with 17 bases between. The germline V gene encodes CDR1 SGHTA and CDR2 FQGNSA. The CDR3 loop spans 17 amino acids. The CDR3 bases are TGTGCCAGCAGCTTAGGAGTCGGCAGGGAAGGGACCGGGGAGCTGTTTTTT. It translates to CASSLGVGREGTGELFF. Together with reference TRBV7-2 and TRBJ2-2, the CDR3 gives the full variable domain: GAGVSQSPSNKVTEKGKDVELRCDPISGHTALYWYRQSLGQGLEFLIYFQGNSAPDKSGLPSDRFSAERTGGSVSTLTIQRTQQEDSAVYLCASSLGVGREGTGELFFGEGSRLTVL.

The chain uses TRBV7-2 and TRBJ2-1; 9 nucleotides line up with TRBD2. V lost 4 bases and J lost 3; bases outside the gene matches: 7. In germline, CDR1 is SGHTA, CDR2 FQGNSA. This CDR3 is 16 amino acids long. The CDR3 DNA follows: TGTGCCAGCAGCTCCCGAGGTAGCGGGAGCTACAATGAGCAGTTCTTC. Translation: CASSSRGSGSYNEQFF.

The chain combines TRBV9 with TRBJ2-6; D possibly corresponds to TRBD1 (5 bases). Trimming shortened V by 6 bases and J by 1 base, and 14 bases separated the two germline ends. The CDR3 spans 16 residues. The germline CDR1 and CDR2 sequences are SGDLS and YYNGEE. This chain's CDR3 is CASKRGVSSGANVLTF. CDR3 DNA sequence: TGTGCCAGCAAAAGGGGTGTCTCATCTGGGGCCAACGTCCTGACTTTC.

The V call is TRBV7-6, the J call TRBJ1-1; D is unresolved. V was shortened by 5 bases and J by 2 bases, with 9 bases between the two germline ends. Germline values: CDR1 SGHVS, CDR2 FNYEAQ. The CDR3 spans 13 residues. CDR3 DNA: TGTGCCAGCAGCCAAACAATTAACACTGAAGCTTTCTTT. Translating it yields CASSQTINTEAFF.

The chain uses TRBV29-1 and TRBJ1-1; no reliable D call. Trimming removed 6 bases from V and 6 bases from J, with 11 bases in between. The CDR3 has 11 residues. Looked up from germline, CDR1 is SQVTM and CDR2 is ANQGSEA. The CDR3 DNA sequence: TGCAGCGTGGAACATGAATCTGAAGCTTTCTTT. It is translated as CSVEHESEAFF.